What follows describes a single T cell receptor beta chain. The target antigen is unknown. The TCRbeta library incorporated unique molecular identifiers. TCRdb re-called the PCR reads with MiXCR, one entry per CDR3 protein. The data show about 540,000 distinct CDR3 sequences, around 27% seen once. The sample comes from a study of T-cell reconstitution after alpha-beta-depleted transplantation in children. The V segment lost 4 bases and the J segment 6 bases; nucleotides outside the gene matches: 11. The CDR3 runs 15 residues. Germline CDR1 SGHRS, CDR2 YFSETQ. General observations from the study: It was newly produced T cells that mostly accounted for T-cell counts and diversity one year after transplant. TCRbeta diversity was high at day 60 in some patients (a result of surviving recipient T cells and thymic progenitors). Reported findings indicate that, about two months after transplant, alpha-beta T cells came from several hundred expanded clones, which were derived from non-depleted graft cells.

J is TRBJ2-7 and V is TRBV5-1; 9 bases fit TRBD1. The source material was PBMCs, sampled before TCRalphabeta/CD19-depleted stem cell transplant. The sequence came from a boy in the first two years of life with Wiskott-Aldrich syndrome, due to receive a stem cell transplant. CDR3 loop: CASSPRQGERGEQYF. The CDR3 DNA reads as TGCGCCAGCAGCCCCCGACAGGGGGAGAGGGGCGAGCAGTACTTC.